Given below is one T cell receptor (beta chain) in context. Its target is unknown. Each CDR3 protein is one row after TCRdb ran MiXCR on the RT-PCR reads. The sample includes fewer than 750,000 distinct CDR3 sequences, around 15% seen only once; the top ten take 11%. The sample belongs to a study of response to subunit inactivated influenza vaccine. Study findings and constraints: The authors suggested that few new T cells are recruited per seasonal influenza vaccination.

The sequence was collected from a man in his fifties who received an inactivated influenza vaccine. The sequences come from PBMCs from blood, collected roughly 13 days after vaccination.

Written as DNA, the CDR3 is TGTGCCATCAGTGAGGCGAGGACTAGCGGGGACTACGAGCAGTACTTC. Translating it yields CAISEARTSGDYEQYF. The chain employs TRBV10-3 and TRBJ2-7; 12 nucleotides agree with TRBD2. Trimming removed 2 bases from V and 3 bases from J; junction bases left unmatched: 5. This CDR3 comprises 16 residues. Per germline, CDR1 ENHRY and CDR2 SYGVKD.